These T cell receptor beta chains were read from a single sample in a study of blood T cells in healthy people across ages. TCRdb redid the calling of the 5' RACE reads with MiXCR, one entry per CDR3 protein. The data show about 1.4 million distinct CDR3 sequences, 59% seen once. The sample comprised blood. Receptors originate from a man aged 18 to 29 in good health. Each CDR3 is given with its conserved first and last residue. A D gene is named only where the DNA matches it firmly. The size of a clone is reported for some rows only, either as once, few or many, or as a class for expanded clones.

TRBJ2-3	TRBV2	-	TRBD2	TGTGCCAGCAGTGACCTAGCGGGACTAGCAGATACGCAGTATTTT	CASSDLAGLADTQYF
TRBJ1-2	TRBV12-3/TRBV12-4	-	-	TGTGCCAGCAGTCGAGGGAGGTATGGCTACACCTTC	CASSRGRYGYTF
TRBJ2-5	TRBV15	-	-	TGTGCCACCAGCAGAGATTGGGAGACCCAGTACTTC	CATSRDWETQYF
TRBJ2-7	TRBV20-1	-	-	TGCAGTGCTAGAGATCGATGGCAGAGCTCCTACGAGCAGTACTTC	CSARDRWQSSYEQYF
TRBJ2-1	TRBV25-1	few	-	TGTGCCACCACTGCCCGGTCCTCCTACAATGAGCAGTTCTTC	CATTARSSYNEQFF
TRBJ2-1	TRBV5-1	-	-	TGCGCCAGCCGTTTAATTAATGAGCAGTTCTTC	CASRLINEQFF
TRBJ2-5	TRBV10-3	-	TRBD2	TGTGCCACCCGGACTAGCGGAGGCAAAGAGACCCAGTACTTC	CATRTSGGKETQYF
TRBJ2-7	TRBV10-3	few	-	TGTGCCATCAGACCAGAACAGGGTGGCTACGAGCAGTACTTC	CAIRPEQGGYEQYF
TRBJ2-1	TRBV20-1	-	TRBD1	TGCAGTGCAAAAGACCGGACAGGGGTAGTCGAGCAGTTCTTC	CSAKDRTGVVEQFF
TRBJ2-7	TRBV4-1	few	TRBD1	TGCGCCAGCAGCCCCTCTCCGGGACAGTCCGTCGAGCAGTACTTC	CASSPSPGQSVEQYF
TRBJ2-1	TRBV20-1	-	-	TGCAGTGCTAGATCCCGTCACAATGAGCAGTTCTTC	CSARSRHNEQFF
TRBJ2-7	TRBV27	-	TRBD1	TGTGCCAGCAGTCCCCCCTTGACAGGGCCCCCCTACGAGCAGTACTTC	CASSPPLTGPPYEQYF
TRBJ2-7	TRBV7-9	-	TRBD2	TGTGCCAGCAGCCCACTAGCGGAGGGGTACAATGAGCAGTACTTC	CASSPLAEGYNEQYF
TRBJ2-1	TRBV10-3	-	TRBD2	TGTGCCATCAGTGAGTTAGCGGGAGGGCCGGGCAATGAGCAGTTCTTC	CAISELAGGPGNEQFF
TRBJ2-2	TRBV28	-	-	TGTGCCAGCAGTTTATCGGGCGGGGTGTTGGCCGGGGAGCTGTTTTTT	CASSLSGGVLAGELFF
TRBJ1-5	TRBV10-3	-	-	TGTGCCATCAGTGATGAGGGTAATTATCAGCCCCAGCATTTT	CAISDEGNYQPQHF
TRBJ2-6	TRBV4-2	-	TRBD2	TGTGCCAGCAGCCAAAACCTAGCGGGGGGCTCTGGGGCCAACGTCCTGACTTTC	CASSQNLAGGSGANVLTF
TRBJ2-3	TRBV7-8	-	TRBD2	TGTGCCAGCAGCTTACGAACCTGGTCACCGGGGGGGGTTGGTTCTGATACGCAGTATTTT	CASSLRTWSPGGVGSDTQYF
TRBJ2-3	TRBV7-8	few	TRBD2	TGTGCCAGCAGCTCGTGGACTAGCGACACAGATACGCAGTATTTT	CASSSWTSDTDTQYF
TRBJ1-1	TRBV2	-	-	TGTGCCAGCAGCCACGACCCCAACACTGAAGCTTTCTTT	CASSHDPNTEAFF
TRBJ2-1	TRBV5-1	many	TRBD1	TGCGCCAGCAGCTTGGCCGGGACAGGGGGCGGTGAGCAGTTCTTC	CASSLAGTGGGEQFF
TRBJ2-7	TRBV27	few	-	TGTGCCAGCAGTTTCCACAACGAGCAGTACTTC	CASSFHNEQYF
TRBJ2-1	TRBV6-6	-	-	TGTGCCAGCAGTTATGGAGGGCTCGGAGAGCAGTTCTTC	CASSYGGLGEQFF
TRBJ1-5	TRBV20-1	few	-	TGCAGTGCTATCGGCGGGGGCAATCAGCCCCAGCATTTT	CSAIGGGNQPQHF
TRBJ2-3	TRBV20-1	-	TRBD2	TGCAGTGCTAGTAAAAGAGAAGGCAGCGGGACCAACACAGATACGCAGTATTTT	CSASKREGSGTNTDTQYF
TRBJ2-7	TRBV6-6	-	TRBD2	TGTGCCAGCAGTTCTCTAGCGGGGGGGCCGAACGAGCAGTACTTC	CASSSLAGGPNEQYF
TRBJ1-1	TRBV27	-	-	TGTGCCACCACCCTGGGGGGAACAGCTTTCTTT	CATTLGGTAFF
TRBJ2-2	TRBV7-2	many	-	TGTGCCAGCAGCCCTCTTCCAGGGGCCGGGGAGCTGTTTTTT	CASSPLPGAGELFF
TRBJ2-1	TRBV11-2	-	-	TGTGCCAGCAGCGTGCATCACTACGACAGCCTAAATGGGCAGTTCTTC	CASSVHHYDSLNGQFF
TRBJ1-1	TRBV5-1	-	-	TGCGCCAGCAGCACCGACCGGGAGCCGGGCACTGAAGCTTTCTTT	CASSTDREPGTEAFF
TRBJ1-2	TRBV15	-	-	TGTGCCACCAGGGACAGAGCTAGGGGCTACACCTTC	CATRDRARGYTF
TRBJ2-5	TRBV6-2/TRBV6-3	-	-	TGTGCCAGCGGATACCGGGAGCAAGAGACCCAGTACTTC	CASGYREQETQYF
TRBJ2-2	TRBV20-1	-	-	TGCAGTCCCCCGAAGAGTGGCACCGGGGAGCTGTTTTTT	CSPPKSGTGELFF
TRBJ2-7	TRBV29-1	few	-	TGCAGCGTTCTAGATCTCGAGCAGTACTTC	CSVLDLEQYF
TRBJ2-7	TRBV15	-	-	TGTGCCACCAGCAGAGATAGGGCCTCCTACGAGCAGTACTTC	CATSRDRASYEQYF
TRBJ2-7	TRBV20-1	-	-	TGCAGTGGCGGAGGGAGCTCCTACGAGCAGTACTTC	CSGGGSSYEQYF
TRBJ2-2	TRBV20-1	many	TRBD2	TGCAGTGCTAGGGCACTAAGCGGGGGGGACACCGGGGAGCTGTTTTTT	CSARALSGGDTGELFF
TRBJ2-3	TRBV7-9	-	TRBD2	TGTGCCAGCAGCTTACCCTTAGCGGGAGGGCCGTCAGGTACGCAGTATTTT	CASSLPLAGGPSGTQYF
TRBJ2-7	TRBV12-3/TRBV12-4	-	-	TGTGCCAGCACCGGCGGGGACAGCCTCTCCTACGAGCAGTACTTC	CASTGGDSLSYEQYF
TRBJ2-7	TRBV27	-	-	TGTGCCAGCAGTTTATCGCGGCGGGGCGAGCAGTACTTC	CASSLSRRGEQYF
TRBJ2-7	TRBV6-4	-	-	TGTGCCAGGCCGCGCTACGAGCAGTACTTC	CARPRYEQYF
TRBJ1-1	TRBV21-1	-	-	TGTGCCAGCTCTAGAACTTTCTTT	CASSRTFF
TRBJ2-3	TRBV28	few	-	TGTGCCAGCAGTCGCCCCCGACAGAAACTCACAGATACGCAGTATTTT	CASSRPRQKLTDTQYF
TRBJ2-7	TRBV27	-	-	TGTGCCAGCAGTTCCGGGACGGCTGTTGCCTCCTACGAGCAGTACTTC	CASSSGTAVASYEQYF
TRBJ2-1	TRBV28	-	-	TGTGCCAGCAGGACCATCAGTTGCAATGAGCAGTTCTTC	CASRTISCNEQFF
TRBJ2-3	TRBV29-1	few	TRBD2	TGCAGCGTTGGTAGCGGGGGAGGCACAGATACGCAGTATTTT	CSVGSGGGTDTQYF
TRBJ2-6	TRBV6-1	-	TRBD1	TGTGCCAGCAGTAGACTGGGACAGGGCTCTGGGGCCAACGTCCTGACTTTC	CASSRLGQGSGANVLTF
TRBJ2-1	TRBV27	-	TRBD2	TGTGCCAGCAGAGGGGGACTAGCGGGCTATGAGCAGTTCTTC	CASRGGLAGYEQFF
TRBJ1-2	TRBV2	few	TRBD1	TGTGCCAGCAGTGAAGACCCACAGGGGGGGTACTATGGCTACACCTTC	CASSEDPQGGYYGYTF
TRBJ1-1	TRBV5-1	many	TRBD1	TGCGCCAGCAGCCGGACAGGGGAAAACACTGAAGCTTTCTTT	CASSRTGENTEAFF
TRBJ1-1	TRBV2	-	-	TGTGCCAGCAGTGGCGGGACGACTGATGTTCTAGCTTTCTTT	CASSGGTTDVLAFF
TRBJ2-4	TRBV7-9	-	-	TGTGCCAGCAGCTTAGCGTTGGGGGAGGAGCAGTACTTC	CASSLALGEEQYF
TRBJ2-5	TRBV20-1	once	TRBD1	TGCAGTGCTAAACAACAGGGACAGGGACAAGAGACCCAGTACTTC	CSAKQQGQGQETQYF
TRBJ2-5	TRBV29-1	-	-	TGCAGCGTTGCCACGGGGCAAGGGACCCAGTACTTC	CSVATGQGTQYF